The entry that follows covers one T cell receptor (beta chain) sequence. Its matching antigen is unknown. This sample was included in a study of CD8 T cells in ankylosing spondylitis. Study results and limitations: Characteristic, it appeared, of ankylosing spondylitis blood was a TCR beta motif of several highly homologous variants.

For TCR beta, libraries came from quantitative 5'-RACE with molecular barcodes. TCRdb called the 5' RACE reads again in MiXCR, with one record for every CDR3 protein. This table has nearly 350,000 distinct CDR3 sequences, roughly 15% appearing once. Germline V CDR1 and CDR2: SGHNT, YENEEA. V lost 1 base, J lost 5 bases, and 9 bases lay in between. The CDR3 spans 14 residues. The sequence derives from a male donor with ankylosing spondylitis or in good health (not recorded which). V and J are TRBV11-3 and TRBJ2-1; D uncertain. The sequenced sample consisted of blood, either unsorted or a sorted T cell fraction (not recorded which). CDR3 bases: TGTGCCAGCAGCTTAGGCTTTAGCAACAATGAGCAGTTCTTC. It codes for CASSLGFSNNEQFF.